Given below is one T cell receptor (beta chain) in context. The antigen remains unidentified. The entry originates in a study of CD4+ T cells in melanoma. Study-level points and caveats: Reportedly, melanoma neoantigen-specific CD4+ T cells showed varied differentiation states. A reported correlation linked neoantigen-specific CD4+ T cells to CD8+, macrophage and B cell function.

The table came from immunoSEQ multiplex PCR; TCRdb's copy has only in-frame clones and leaves some out. The sample has more than 8,500 clones, more than 65% seen once; the top ten hold 15% to 20%. The V gene lost 2 bases and the J gene lost 7 bases, with 14 bases spanning the gap. The germline V gene encodes CDR1 MNHEY and CDR2 SVGAGI. The CDR3 has 15 amino acids. The specimen was peripheral blood. The rearrangement uses TRBV6-5 and TRBJ2-2; a possible D gene is TRBD2 (5 bases). The receptor comes from a human donor with melanoma. CDR3 in amino acids: CASSYRSSRHGELFF. Written as DNA, the CDR3 is TGTGCCAGCAGTTACCGCTCTAGCCGACACGGGGAGCTGTTTTTT.